The 25 T cell receptor beta chains in this list originate from one sample, sequenced in a study of blood T cell repertoires in COVID-19. Assay: immunoSEQ multiplex PCR; the TCRdb copy retains only in-frame clones and omits some. The sample consists of 81,000 or so clones, around 89% of them appearing once. The sample taken for sequencing was peripheral blood. The source is a man aged 65 to 85 with active or convalescent COVID-19.

The table lists this clone with a few counts. V and J are TRBV29-1 and TRBJ1-2, with D unclear. With 1 base removed from V and 0 bases from J, the gap between germline ends came to 9 bases. The CDR3 length is 14 residues. Germline V gene data show CDR1 as SQVTM and CDR2 as ANQGSEA. CDR3 DNA: TGCAGCGTTGAAGGAGAGAATGCTAACTATGGCTACACCTTC. This encodes CSVEGENANYGYTF.

V and J are TRBV19 and TRBJ1-1, with a tentative D call TRBD1 (6 bases). Germline values: CDR1 LNHDA, CDR2 SQIVND (reference sequence). The CDR3 loop spans 16 amino acids. V was cut by 9 bases and J by 1 base, with 21 bases left in between. This CDR3 reads CASTGGLGATNTEAFF. The CDR3 DNA reads as TGTGCCAGCACCGGGGGGCTCGGCGCAACGAACACTGAAGCTTTCTTT. Drawing the rest from reference TRBV19 and TRBJ1-1, the complete variable domain is DGGITQSPKYLFRKEGQNVTLSCEQNLNHDAMYWYRQDPGQGLRLIYYSQIVNDFQKGDIAEGYSVSREKKESFPLTVTSAQKNPTAFYLCASTGGLGATNTEAFFGQGTRLTVV.

CDR3 region: CASSLGTGSTNEKLFF. CDR3 nucleotide sequence: TGTGCCAGCAGCCTTGGGACAGGATCAACTAATGAAAAACTGTTTTTT. The gene calls are TRBV5-6 and TRBJ1-4; 8 bases are shared with TRBD1. CDR3 length: 16 residues. J gave up 0 bases and V 4 bases, and 5 bases lay outside the gene matches. From germline, CDR1 is SGHDT and CDR2 YYEEEE.

The rearrangement joins TRBV7-9 to TRBJ1-2; D not resolved. CDR1 is SEHNR, CDR2 FQNEAQ, per germline (reference sequence). The V gene lost 8 bases and the J gene lost 7 bases, with 14 bases spanning the gap. CDR3 length: 12 amino acids. The CDR3 spells CASQLDQGGYTF. The CDR3 DNA reads TGTGCCAGCCAACTAGACCAAGGTGGCTACACCTTC.

The V gene is TRBV6-5, the J gene TRBJ1-2; D might be TRBD1 (6 bases). The length of the CDR3 is 14 residues. V was shortened by 7 bases and J by 4 bases, with 16 bases between the two germline ends. Per germline, CDR1 MNHEY and CDR2 SVGAGI. The CDR3 bases are TGTGCCAGCACACCCGGGGGGCCAGCCTATGGCTACACCTTC. It encodes CASTPGGPAYGYTF.

The chain recombines TRBV24-1 with TRBJ2-4, with 9 positions matching TRBD1. Germline loops: CDR1 KGHDR, CDR2 SFDVKD. Germline trimming cut 4 bases from V and 3 bases from J; bases unmatched to any gene: 9. This CDR3 spans 17 amino acids. CDR3 amino acids: CATSEPTGGRGKNIQYF. CDR3 coding DNA: TGTGCCACCAGTGAGCCTACAGGGGGCCGGGGCAAAAACATTCAGTACTTC.

The V gene is TRBV20-1, the J gene TRBJ2-7, with TRBD2 as a possible D gene (6 bases). V shed 3 bases and J shed 2 bases, with 11 bases lying between them. The CDR3 sequence is 13 residues long. Germline V CDR1 and CDR2: DFQATT, SNEGSKA (reference sequence). The CDR3 nucleotides read TGCAGTGCTAGTCTGGGCGGGGCCTACGAGCAGTACTTC. As protein: CSASLGGAYEQYF.

This rearrangement joins TRBV24-1 to TRBJ2-1; D possibly corresponds to TRBD1 (6 bases). Deletions cut 4 bases from V and 2 bases from J, with 14 bases between. The CDR3 has 16 residues. CDR1 is KGHDR, CDR2 SFDVKD, per germline. The CDR3 DNA is TGTGCCACCAGTGAGCTCACAGGGAACCCCTACAATGAGCAGTTCTTC. It specifies CATSELTGNPYNEQFF.

This clone was seen a single time. The chain links TRBV10-1 to TRBJ2-5, with 7 nucleotides matching TRBD1. CDR1 is WNHNN, CDR2 SYGVQD, per germline (reference sequence). The CDR3 extends over 14 amino acids. With 8 bases clipped from V and 4 bases from J, the junction kept 10 bases outside the gene matches. As DNA, the CDR3 is TGCGCCAGCTGGTCCGGGACAGCAGGAGAGACCCAGTACTTC. Translation: CASWSGTAGETQYF.

This sequence joins TRBV14 and TRBJ1-2; D is uncertain. The CDR3 loop spans 14 amino acids. V lost 1 base, J lost 6 bases, and 12 bases lay in between. Germline-derived CDR1 and CDR2 are SGHDN and FVKESK. The CDR3 here is CASSQVSRRDGYTF. The CDR3 DNA reads TGTGCCAGCAGCCAAGTGAGTCGGCGGGATGGCTACACCTTC. The full variable domain, completed using reference TRBV14 and TRBJ1-2, is EAGVTQFPSHSVIEKGQTVTLRCDPISGHDNLYWYRRVMGKEIKFLLHFVKESKQDESGMPNNRFLAERTGGTYSTLKVQPAELEDSGVYFCASSQVSRRDGYTFGSGTRLTVV.

This rearrangement joins TRBV6-1 to TRBJ2-1, with TRBD2 as a possible D gene (5 bases). V was shortened by 2 bases and J by 1 base, with 27 bases between the two germline ends. Germline values: CDR1 MNHNS, CDR2 SASEGT. The CDR3 consists of 21 residues. The CDR3 loop is CASSELGYGSRGRRSYNEQFF. CDR3 bases: TGTGCCAGCAGTGAACTGGGTTACGGGTCCCGGGGTCGACGTTCCTACAATGAGCAGTTCTTC.

This clone has just a few counts. The chain joins TRBV11-3 to TRBJ1-3; 7 positions match TRBD1. CDR1 SGHNT and CDR2 YENEEA come from the germline V gene. J lost 4 bases, V lost 5 bases, and 11 bases had no gene match. CDR3 length: 16 amino acids. The CDR3 reads CASSPPRQGWGNTIYF. Here the CDR3 DNA reads TGTGCCAGCAGCCCCCCAAGACAGGGATGGGGAAACACCATATATTTT.

This clone appeared a single time. The chain joins TRBV18 to TRBJ1-2; 8 bases fit TRBD1. V gave up 6 bases and J gave up 7 bases; unmatched junction bases: 10. This CDR3 has 14 amino acids. CDR1 KGHSH and CDR2 LQKENI come from the germline V gene. The CDR3 DNA sequence: TGTGCCAGCTCCACAAGCTCAGGGGGCAGTGGCTACACCTTC. This gives the protein CASSTSSGGSGYTF.

V usage is TRBV2 and J usage is TRBJ2-3, with 9 bases that match TRBD2. The germline V gene encodes CDR1 SNHLY and CDR2 FYNNEI. This CDR3 contains 17 residues. With 5 bases clipped from V and 5 bases from J, the junction kept 14 bases outside the gene matches. The CDR3 loop reads CASSYSAGGGGLDTQYF. For the CDR3, the DNA is TGTGCCAGCAGTTACTCTGCGGGCGGGGGGGGATTAGATACGCAGTATTTT. The full variable domain, in which reference TRBV2 and TRBJ2-3 provide the parts outside the CDR3, is EPEVTQTPSHQVTQMGQEVILRCVPISNHLYFYWYRQILGQKVEFLVSFYNNEISEKSEIFDDQFSVERPDGSNFTLKIRSTKLEDSAMYFCASSYSAGGGGLDTQYFGPGTRLTVL.

The V gene is TRBV3-1 (or the pseudogene TRBV3-2), the J gene TRBJ1-2; 8 bases line up with TRBD1. Germline-derived CDR1 and CDR2 are LGHDT and YNNKEL (reference sequence). This CDR3 spans 17 amino acids. V shed 1 base, J shed 3 bases, and the junction held 10 bases outside the gene matches. Here the CDR3 reads CASSQVISGQAYYGYTF. CDR3 nucleotide sequence: TGTGCCAGCAGCCAAGTCATTTCGGGACAGGCATACTATGGCTACACCTTC.

The chain links TRBV2 to TRBJ1-5; 10 bases match TRBD1. V trimming: 6 bases; J trimming: 4 bases; junction bases outside the gene matches: 3. Germline-derived CDR1 and CDR2 are SNHLY and FYNNEI. This CDR3 spans 14 amino acids. The CDR3 is CASRGTGENQPQHF. The CDR3 nucleotides read TGTGCCAGCAGGGGGACAGGGGAGAATCAGCCCCAGCATTTT.

The chain recombines TRBV7-8 with TRBJ2-5, with TRBD2 identical over 11 bases. Per germline, CDR1 SGHVS and CDR2 FQNEAQ. The junction had 6 bases not matched to a gene; V was cut back by 1 base and J by 5 bases. The CDR3 has 16 residues. The CDR3 region is CASSLVLAGVGETQYF. The CDR3, as DNA: TGTGCCAGCAGCTTAGTACTAGCGGGAGTAGGGGAGACCCAGTACTTC.

This clone has more than one count but fewer than ten. The genes are TRBV28 and TRBJ1-3, with 11 bases that match TRBD1. Germline V gene lookup returns CDR1 MDHEN and CDR2 SYDVKM. J lost 3 bases, V lost 5 bases, and 3 bases had no gene match. The length of the CDR3 is 15 residues. The CDR3 region is CASSGTGGSGNTIYF. DNA of the CDR3: TGTGCCAGCAGTGGGACAGGGGGTAGTGGAAACACCATATATTTT.

The rearrangement joins TRBV6-5 to TRBJ1-3; 10 bases match TRBD1. The trim removed 10 bases at V and 6 bases at J, leaving 9 bases unmatched. This CDR3 has 14 amino acids. In germline, CDR1 is MNHEY, CDR2 SVGAGI. The CDR3 coding sequence is TGTGCCACCAAAACGGGACAGGGGTTAAACACCATATATTTT. This codes for CATKTGQGLNTIYF.

This clone was seen just once. The chain is built from TRBV5-1 and TRBJ1-1, with D perhaps TRBD1 (5 bases). This CDR3 is 10 amino acids long. Trimming cost V 8 bases and J 11 bases, with 13 bases left between them. Per the germline V gene, CDR1 is SGHRS and CDR2 is YFSETQ. CDR3 bases: TGCGCCAGGACCGACGGGGGGGCTTTCTTT. This sequence encodes CARTDGGAFF.

The chain combines TRBV6-5 with TRBJ2-1; 8 bases agree with TRBD1. The CDR3 is made up of 15 amino acids. CDR1 MNHEY and CDR2 SVGAGI come from the germline V gene. The V and J ends lost 5 bases and 0 bases, in that order; junction bases with no gene match: 3. CDR3 sequence (DNA): TGTGCCAGCAGTCAGGGGGCTTCCTCCTACAATGAGCAGTTCTTC. Its protein product is CASSQGASSYNEQFF.

This chain connects TRBV10-3 to TRBJ2-3; the match to TRBD1 covers 11 bases. CDR1 ENHRY and CDR2 SYGVKD come from the germline V gene. J gave up 5 bases and V 6 bases, and 10 bases lay outside the gene matches. This CDR3 has 16 residues. The CDR3 DNA reads as TGTGCCATCAGCTTGTCCCCCGGGACAGGGGGAGATACGCAGTATTTT. Amino acid sequence: CAISLSPGTGGDTQYF.

The chain uses TRBV5-4 and TRBJ1-1; D unclear. V was shortened by 4 bases and J by 11 bases, with 18 bases between the two germline ends. The CDR3 loop spans 13 amino acids. Germline lookup yields CDR1 SGHNT and CDR2 YYREEE (reference sequence). The CDR3 region has the DNA TGTGCCAGCAGCCCCCCGGAGAGGGATTCGGCTTTCTTT. Its translation: CASSPPERDSAFF.

This clone has just one count. The chain is built from TRBV28 and TRBJ1-4; D unclear. In germline, CDR1 is MDHEN, CDR2 SYDVKM. The CDR3 runs 13 residues. V was shortened by 7 bases and J by 4 bases, with 10 bases between the two germline ends. CDR3 region: CASTQALNEKLFF. In DNA, the CDR3 is TGTGCCAGCACTCAGGCCCTTAATGAAAAACTGTTTTTT.

The chain couples TRBV30 to TRBJ1-1, with D unclear. Trimming cost V 0 bases and J 1 base, with 6 bases left between them. Looked up from germline, CDR1 is GTSNPN and CDR2 is SVGIG (reference sequence). The CDR3 runs to 13 residues. As DNA, the CDR3 is TGTGCCTGGAGTGTAGCAGGGAACACTGAAGCTTTCTTT. It translates to CAWSVAGNTEAFF.